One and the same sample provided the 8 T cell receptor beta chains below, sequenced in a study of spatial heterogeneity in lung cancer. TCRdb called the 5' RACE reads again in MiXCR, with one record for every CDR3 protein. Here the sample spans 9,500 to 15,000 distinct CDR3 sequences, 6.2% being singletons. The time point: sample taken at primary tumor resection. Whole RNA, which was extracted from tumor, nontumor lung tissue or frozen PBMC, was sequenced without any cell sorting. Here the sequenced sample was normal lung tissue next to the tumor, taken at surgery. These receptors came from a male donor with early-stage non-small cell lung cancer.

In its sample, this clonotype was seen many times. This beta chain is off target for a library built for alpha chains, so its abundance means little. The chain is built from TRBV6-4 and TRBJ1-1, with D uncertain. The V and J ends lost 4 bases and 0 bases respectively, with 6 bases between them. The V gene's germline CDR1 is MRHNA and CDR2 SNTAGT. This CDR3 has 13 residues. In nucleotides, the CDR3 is TGTGCCAGCAGTGTCGAACTGAACACTGAAGCTTTCTTT. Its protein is CASSVELNTEAFF.

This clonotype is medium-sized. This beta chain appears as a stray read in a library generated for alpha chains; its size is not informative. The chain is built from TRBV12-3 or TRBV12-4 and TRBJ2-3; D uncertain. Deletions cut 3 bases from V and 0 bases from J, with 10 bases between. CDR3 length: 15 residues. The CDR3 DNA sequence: TGTGCCAGCAGTTTCGTACAGTTCAGCACAGATACGCAGTATTTT. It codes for CASSFVQFSTDTQYF.

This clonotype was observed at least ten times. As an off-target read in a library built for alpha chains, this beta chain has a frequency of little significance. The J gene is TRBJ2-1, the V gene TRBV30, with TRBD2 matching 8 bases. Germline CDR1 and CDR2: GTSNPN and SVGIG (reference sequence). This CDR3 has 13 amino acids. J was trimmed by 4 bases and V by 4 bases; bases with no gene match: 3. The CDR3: CAWKLAGYNEQFF. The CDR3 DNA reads TGTGCCTGGAAGTTAGCGGGATACAATGAGCAGTTCTTC.

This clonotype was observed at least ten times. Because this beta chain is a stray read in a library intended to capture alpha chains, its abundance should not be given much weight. The CDR3 region has the DNA TGCGCCAGCAGCTTGGTTCAGGCACCACGGGCAGATACGCAGTATTTT. Amino acid sequence: CASSLVQAPRADTQYF. The chain combines TRBV5-1 with TRBJ2-3; no clear D. Germline V gene lookup returns CDR1 SGHRS and CDR2 YFSETQ. This CDR3 contains 16 residues. V dropped 0 bases and J dropped 4 bases, with 15 bases sitting between them.

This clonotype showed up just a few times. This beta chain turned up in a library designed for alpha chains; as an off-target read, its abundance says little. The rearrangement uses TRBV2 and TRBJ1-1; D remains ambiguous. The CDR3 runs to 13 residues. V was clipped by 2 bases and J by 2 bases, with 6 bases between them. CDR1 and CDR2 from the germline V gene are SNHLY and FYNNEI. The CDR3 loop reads CASSERLNTEAFF. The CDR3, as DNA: TGTGCCAGCAGTGAACGGTTAAACACTGAAGCTTTCTTT. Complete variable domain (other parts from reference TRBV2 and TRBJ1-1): EPEVTQTPSHQVTQMGQEVILRCVPISNHLYFYWYRQILGQKVEFLVSFYNNEISEKSEIFDDQFSVERPDGSNFTLKIRSTKLEDSAMYFCASSERLNTEAFFGQGTRLTVV.

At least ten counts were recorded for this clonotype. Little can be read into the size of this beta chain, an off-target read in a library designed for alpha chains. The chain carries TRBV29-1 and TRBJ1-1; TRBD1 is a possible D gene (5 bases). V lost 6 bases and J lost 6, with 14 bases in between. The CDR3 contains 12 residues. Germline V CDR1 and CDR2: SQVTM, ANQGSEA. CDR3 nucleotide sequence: TGCAGCGTCCAGGGCCCGGGGCCTGAAGCTTTCTTT. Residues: CSVQGPGPEAFF.

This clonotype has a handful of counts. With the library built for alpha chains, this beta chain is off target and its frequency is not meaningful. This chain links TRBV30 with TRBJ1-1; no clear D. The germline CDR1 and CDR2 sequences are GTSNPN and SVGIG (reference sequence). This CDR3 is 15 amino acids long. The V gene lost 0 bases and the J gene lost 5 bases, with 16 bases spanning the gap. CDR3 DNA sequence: TGTGCCTGGAGTGTAGGCGAGAGACTAGGAACTGAAGCTTTCTTT. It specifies CAWSVGERLGTEAFF.

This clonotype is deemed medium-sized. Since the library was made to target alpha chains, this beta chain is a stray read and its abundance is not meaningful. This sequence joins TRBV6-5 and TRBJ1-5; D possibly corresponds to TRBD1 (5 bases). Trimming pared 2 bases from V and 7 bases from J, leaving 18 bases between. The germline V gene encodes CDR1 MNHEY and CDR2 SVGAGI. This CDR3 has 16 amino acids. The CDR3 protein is CASSYGDPGAGQPQHF. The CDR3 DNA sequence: TGTGCCAGCAGTTACGGGGACCCGGGTGCGGGGCAGCCCCAGCATTTT.